This record looks at one TCR beta chain sequence and its context. Its antigen target is currently unknown. No clone much larger than this one lies a single base away; base qualities are absent. The record originates from a study of T cells after yellow fever vaccination (dated by TCRdb to between 2018 and 2021). Looking at the study overall: The SMART-Seq v4 Ultra Low Input RNA kit was used to prepare libraries from fractions with low cell numbers. Bulk TCR alpha and beta repertoires were sequenced longitudinally to track T-cell clones before and after primary and booster YFV17D yellow fever vaccination. Two healthy male donors made up the cohort, one aged 18 to 29 years and the other aged 30 to 40 years. Bulk PBMC replicates and cell subsets were isolated from blood drawn at multiple timepoints before and after both primary and secondary immunization.

Overall study outcomes, separate from this receptor: Because abundant contaminating clonotypes from the bulk population could be contained in FACS-sorted repertoires, computational filtering was required. Compared with the primary T-cell response, the secondary T-cell response was faster but weaker, reaching its peak on day 5 rather than on day 15. A small share of clonotypes occurred in both CD4 and CD8 compartments, likely arising from convergent recombination. After the booster, most of the clones that had expanded following primary vaccination were detected again (roughly 96% of CD4 and more than 85% of CD8), which suggests that memory was broadly maintained. The study included only two donors, which limits how far the findings can be generalized.

This specimen's treatment or condition label, per the study, means: live attenuated yellow fever vaccine strain. At every blood-draw timepoint, two biological replicates of bulk PBMCs were collected. A standard Ficoll-Paque protocol was used to isolate PBMCs from peripheral blood. TriZol was used to extract RNA from bulk PBMCs, CD4 and CD8 fractions, and dextramer-positive and dextramer-negative fractions. V is pared back by 4 bases and J by 6 bases, with 23 bases lying between the germline termini. As encoded in the germline V gene, CDR1 is LGHNA while CDR2 is YNFKEQ. From its cysteine to its phenylalanine, the CDR3 spans 17 amino acids. Left in the record is the CDR3 DNA by itself, 51 bases read in frame from the first base. Sequencing was performed on an Illumina NovaSeq 6000. TCR cDNA was synthesized by 5'RACE template switching, through which a universal primer site and unique molecular identifiers were introduced. Priming for cDNA synthesis came from both the TCR alpha and TCR beta constant segments. Two PCR steps were used to amplify libraries, with sample barcodes and sequencing adapters being added in the second step. Sequencing of libraries was done on Illumina HiSeq 2500 (2x100 bp) or NovaSeq (2x150 bp). For the original study's pipeline: Demultiplexing of reads and collapsing into UMI consensus sequences were performed with MIGEC, and V(D)J alignment was carried out with MiXCR. Vaccine-responding clonotypes were defined with edgeR using replicate PBMC samples, requiring FDR below 0.01 and a log2 fold change above 5 up to day 15. Each bulk clonotype was labeled CD4 or CD8 based on which sequenced repertoire, CD4 or CD8, contained the clonotype at higher abundance. The raw public reads went through TCRdb reprocessing: fastp at Q25, MiXCR clone calling, in-frame beta chains kept. Entries that share a CDR3 protein sequence are merged under the most common genes and DNA. The V and J calls follow TCRdb's processing rather than the paper's. This sample is represented by about 320,000 distinct CDR3 sequences; over 3.5% of them were singletons. The top ten hold approximately 19% of the sample.

The chain uses TRBV4-2 and TRBJ2-3; the D region possibly corresponds to TRBD2 (7 bases align). This clonotype was obtained from a man in his late teens or twenties who received the YFV17D yellow fever vaccine. The sequencing here drew on PBMCs, taken 15 days after the yellow fever booster vaccination. In nucleotides, the sequence is TGTGCCAGCAGCCGAGCGACGGGGGGCCTGAGCGGCGATACGCAGTATTTT. Its product reads: CASSRATGGLSGDTQYF.